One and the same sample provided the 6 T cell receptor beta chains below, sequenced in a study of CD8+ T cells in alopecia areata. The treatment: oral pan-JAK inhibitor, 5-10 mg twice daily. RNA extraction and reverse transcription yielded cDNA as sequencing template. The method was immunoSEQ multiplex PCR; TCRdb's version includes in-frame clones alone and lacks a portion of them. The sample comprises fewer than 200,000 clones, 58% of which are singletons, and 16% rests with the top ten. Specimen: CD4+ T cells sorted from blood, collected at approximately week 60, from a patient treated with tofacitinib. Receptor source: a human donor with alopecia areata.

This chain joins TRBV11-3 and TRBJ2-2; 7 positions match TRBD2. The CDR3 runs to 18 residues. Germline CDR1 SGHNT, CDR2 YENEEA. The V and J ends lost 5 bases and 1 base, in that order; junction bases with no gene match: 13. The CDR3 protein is CASSPGPREVRNTGELFF. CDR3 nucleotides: TGTGCCAGCAGCCCCGGCCCCCGGGAGGTTCGGAACACCGGGGAGCTGTTTTTT.

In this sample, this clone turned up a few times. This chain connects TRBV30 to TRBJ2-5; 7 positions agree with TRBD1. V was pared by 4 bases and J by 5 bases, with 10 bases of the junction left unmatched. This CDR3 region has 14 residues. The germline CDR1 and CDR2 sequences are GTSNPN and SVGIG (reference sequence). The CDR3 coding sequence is TGTGCCTGGAAAAAGACAGGGATTCTCGAGACCCAGTACTTC. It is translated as CAWKKTGILETQYF.

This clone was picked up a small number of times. CDR3 sequence: CATSREMTGNTGELFF. The CDR3 nucleotides are TGTGCCACCAGCAGAGAAATGACAGGAAACACCGGGGAGCTGTTTTTT. The chain couples TRBV15 to TRBJ2-2, with D perhaps TRBD1 (6 bases). The CDR3 covers 16 residues. Germline assignment: CDR1 LNHNV and CDR2 YYDKDF (reference sequence). V was cut by 0 bases and J by 2 bases, with 10 bases left in between.

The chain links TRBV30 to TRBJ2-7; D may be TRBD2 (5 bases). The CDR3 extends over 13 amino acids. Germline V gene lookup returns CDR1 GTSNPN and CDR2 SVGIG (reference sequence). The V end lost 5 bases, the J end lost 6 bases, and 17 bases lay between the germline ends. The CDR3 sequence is CAWERFREGEQYF. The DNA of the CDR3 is TGTGCCTGGGAACGATTCCGGGAAGGCGAGCAGTACTTC.

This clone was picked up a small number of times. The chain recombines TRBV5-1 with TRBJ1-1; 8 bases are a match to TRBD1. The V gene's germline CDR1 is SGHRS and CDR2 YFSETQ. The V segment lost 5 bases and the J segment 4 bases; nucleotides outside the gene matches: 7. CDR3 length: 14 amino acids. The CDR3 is CASSQGQGGTEAFF. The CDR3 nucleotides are TGCGCCAGCAGTCAAGGACAGGGCGGCACTGAAGCTTTCTTT.

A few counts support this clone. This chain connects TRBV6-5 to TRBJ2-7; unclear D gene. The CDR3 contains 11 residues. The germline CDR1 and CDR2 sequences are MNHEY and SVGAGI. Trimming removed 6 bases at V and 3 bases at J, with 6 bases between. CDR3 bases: TGTGCCAGCAGCCGTGACTACGAGCAGTACTTC. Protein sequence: CASSRDYEQYF.